The 19 T cell receptor beta chains given below trace back to one sample, sequenced in a study of blood T cell repertoires in COVID-19. The table came from immunoSEQ multiplex PCR; TCRdb's copy has only in-frame clones and leaves some out. Here the sample spans approximately 160,000 clones, around 80% being singletons. The specimen sequenced was PBMCs or T cells enriched from blood (not recorded which). The receptors derive from a middle-aged man who had recovered from COVID-19.

This chain links TRBV6-6 with TRBJ1-1; 7 nucleotides agree with TRBD1. Germline lookup yields CDR1 MNHNY and CDR2 SVGAGI (reference sequence). CDR3 length: 13 residues. V shed 8 bases and J 5 bases; nucleotides not matched to a gene: 8. CDR3 in amino acids: CASGQGVRTEAFF. In nucleotides, the CDR3 is TGTGCCAGCGGGCAGGGGGTACGTACTGAAGCTTTCTTT.

The V call is TRBV18, the J call TRBJ1-3; D is perhaps TRBD1 (5 bases). V was pared by 5 bases and J by 0 bases, with 14 bases between. The CDR3 length is 16 residues. Per the germline V gene, CDR1 is KGHSH and CDR2 is LQKENI. The CDR3 DNA reads as TGTGCCAGCTCAACATACTCGGACATCTCTGGAAACACCATATATTTT. Translated, it gives CASSTYSDISGNTIYF.

V and J are TRBV2 and TRBJ1-3, with D unclear. There are 19 residues in the CDR3. Germline CDR1 reads SNHLY; CDR2 reads FYNNEI. Trimming removed 3 bases from V and 0 bases from J, with 21 bases in between. CDR3: CASSDGLLLRATSGNTIYF. Here the CDR3 DNA reads TGTGCCAGCAGTGACGGACTTCTTTTAAGGGCAACCTCTGGAAACACCATATATTTT.

This clone has a single count. The genes are TRBV18 and TRBJ2-5, with D possibly TRBD1 on 5 matching bases. There are 15 residues in the CDR3. Per germline, CDR1 KGHSH and CDR2 LQKENI. V lost 0 bases and J 0 bases, leaving 8 bases between the germline ends. CDR3 in DNA: TGTGCCAGCTCACCACCGGCAGGGTACCAAGAGACCCAGTACTTC. Protein sequence: CASSPPAGYQETQYF. Full variable domain (remainder filled in from reference TRBV18 and TRBJ2-5): NAGVMQNPRHLVRRRGQEARLRCSPMKGHSHVYWYRQLPEEGLKFMVYLQKENIIDESGMPKERFSAEFPKEGPSILRIQQVVRGDSAAYFCASSPPAGYQETQYFGPGTRLLVL.

This rearrangement joins TRBV28 to TRBJ2-2; D is undetermined. The CDR3 is 18 amino acids. Deletions cut 7 bases from V and 0 bases from J, with 21 bases between. From germline, CDR1 is MDHEN and CDR2 SYDVKM. The CDR3 DNA is TGTGCCAGCATTTGGGCTGGGTTTCCTCCCGCGAACACCGGGGAGCTGTTTTTT. The encoded protein is CASIWAGFPPANTGELFF.

The chain combines TRBV15 with TRBJ1-5; perhaps TRBD1 as D (6 bases). The germline V gene encodes CDR1 LNHNV and CDR2 YYDKDF (reference sequence). Trimming took 2 bases from V and 3 from J, leaving 23 bases between them. This CDR3 region has 19 residues. The CDR3 nucleotides read TGTGCCACCAGCAGACCCCCCGTCATCTACGGACAGTTCAATCAGCCCCAGCATTTT. Protein: CATSRPPVIYGQFNQPQHF.

The chain has TRBV29-1 and TRBJ1-3; 11 bases are shared with TRBD1. Germline V gene sequence: CDR1 SQVTM, CDR2 ANQGSEA. The CDR3 contains 16 residues. V lost 5 bases and J lost 0; bases outside the gene matches: 6. Here the CDR3 reads CSVSSGTGGSGNTIYF. The CDR3 DNA reads TGCAGCGTTTCATCCGGGACAGGGGGCTCTGGAAACACCATATATTTT.

The V call is TRBV7-9, the J call TRBJ2-3, with 7 bases that match TRBD1. V dropped 4 bases and J dropped 2; count of bases not matched to a gene: 6. CDR3 length: 15 amino acids. The germline V gene encodes CDR1 SEHNR and CDR2 FQNEAQ (reference sequence). CDR3 region: CASSWGQPYTDTQYF. The CDR3 nucleotides are TGTGCCAGCAGCTGGGGACAGCCTTACACAGATACGCAGTATTTT.

J is TRBJ1-2 and V is TRBV4-1; D remains unclear. Germline values: CDR1 MGHRA, CDR2 YSYEKL. Trimming cost V 3 bases and J 8 bases, with 13 bases left between them. This CDR3 has 13 residues. The CDR3 DNA reads TGCGCCAGCAGCCATGGCGACGGGAAGGGCTACACCTTC. Translation gives CASSHGDGKGYTF.

The gene calls are TRBV27 and TRBJ1-2; D gene unclear. The CDR3 length is 13 residues. Germline CDR1 reads MNHEY; CDR2 reads SMNVEV (reference sequence). V was shortened by 7 bases and J by 7 bases, with 16 bases between the two germline ends. CDR3 region: CASTPSGRLGYTF. The CDR3 nucleotides read TGTGCCAGCACCCCTTCGGGGAGGCTTGGCTACACCTTC.

This sequence joins TRBV6-5 and TRBJ2-1; a possible D gene is TRBD2 (7 bases). V was pared by 6 bases and J by 8 bases, with 20 bases between. CDR1 and CDR2 from the germline V gene are MNHEY and SVGAGI. This CDR3 has 15 residues. CDR3 bases: TGTGCCAGCAGCCCCCGAGGGGGGGAAACGGATGAGCAGTTCTTC. It codes for CASSPRGGETDEQFF.

The chain couples TRBV11-2 to TRBJ2-3, with TRBD2 matching over 10 bases. This CDR3 comprises 17 residues. V trimming: 0 bases; J trimming: 6 bases; junction bases outside the gene matches: 9. Germline V lookup: CDR1 SGHAT, CDR2 FQNNGV. The CDR3 DNA follows: TGTGCCAGCAGCTTAGATAGGAGCGGGGGGGCCGGGGATACGCAGTATTTT. As protein: CASSLDRSGGAGDTQYF.

This chain links TRBV18 with TRBJ1-1; 7 bases agree with TRBD1. This CDR3 has 15 residues. Trimming at V came to 3 bases and at J to 3 bases, leaving 7 bases not matched to a gene. Germline lookup yields CDR1 KGHSH and CDR2 LQKENI. The DNA for the CDR3 is TGTGCCAGCTCACCGGGACAGATTGGTTACACTGAAGCTTTCTTT. It is translated as CASSPGQIGYTEAFF.

This chain connects TRBV6-1 to TRBJ2-7; D remains ambiguous. This CDR3 has 14 amino acids. Per germline, CDR1 MNHNS and CDR2 SASEGT. V lost 2 bases, J lost 2 bases, and 10 bases lay in between. The CDR3 sequence: CASSESGIPYEQYF. The CDR3 nucleotides are TGTGCCAGCAGTGAATCAGGCATACCCTACGAGCAGTACTTC.

This clone was counted between two and nine times. This chain connects TRBV14 to TRBJ1-5; D remains unclear. The CDR3 has 14 amino acids. V gave up 6 bases and J gave up 2 bases, with 11 bases separating them. Germline-derived CDR1 and CDR2 are SGHDN and FVKESK. CDR3 DNA sequence: TGTGCCAGCAGTCCCATGGGAGGCAATCAGCCCCAGCATTTT. Its protein product is CASSPMGGNQPQHF.

The rearrangement joins TRBV11-2 to TRBJ2-7, with D unresolved. Germline V gives CDR1 SGHAT, CDR2 FQNNGV. The CDR3 is 13 amino acids. The V end was cut by 1 base, the J end by 2 bases, with 6 bases between. CDR3 in amino acids: CASSLALTYEQYF. CDR3 DNA: TGTGCCAGCAGCTTAGCACTAACCTACGAGCAGTACTTC.

The chain combines TRBV3-1 (or the pseudogene TRBV3-2) with TRBJ2-7, with 11 positions matching TRBD1. With 1 base clipped from V and 1 base from J, the junction kept 9 bases outside the gene matches. CDR1 and CDR2 from the germline V gene are LGHDT and YNNKEL (reference sequence). CDR3 size: 18 residues. CDR3 nucleotide sequence: TGTGCCAGCAGCCAAGGACTTCTTGGGACAGGGGGGTCCTACGAGCAGTACTTC. It translates to CASSQGLLGTGGSYEQYF.

The chain employs TRBV5-4 and TRBJ1-1; D perhaps matches TRBD1 (5 bases). Germline CDR1 is SGHNT and CDR2 is YYREEE (reference sequence). V was trimmed by 0 bases and J by 1 base, leaving 19 bases between them. This CDR3 is built from 18 residues. The CDR3 sequence is CASSLAPYFDRTNTEAFF. In DNA, the CDR3 is TGTGCCAGCAGCTTGGCACCGTACTTCGACAGAACGAACACTGAAGCTTTCTTT.

The rearrangement uses TRBV7-9 and TRBJ1-2; D ambiguous. Germline-derived CDR1 and CDR2 are SEHNR and FQNEAQ (reference sequence). V was pared by 5 bases and J by 0 bases, with 13 bases between. The CDR3 covers 15 residues. CDR3 protein: CASSQDGDANYGYTF. The CDR3 DNA follows: TGTGCCAGCAGCCAAGACGGGGATGCTAACTATGGCTACACCTTC.